The 12 T cell receptor beta chains given below trace back to one sample, sequenced in a study of CXCR3-negative and CXCR3-positive naive CD8 T cells. Study-level points and caveats: Naive CXCR3-positive cells had TRB CDR3s more hydrophobic than those of CXCR3-negative naive cells.

No antigens are known for them. UMI labels and 5' RACE were used to prepare the TRB cDNA libraries. TCRdb reprocessed the 5' RACE reads and keeps a single row for each CDR3 protein, giving no DNA. This sample contains roughly 110,000 distinct CDR3 sequences. The sample taken for sequencing was naive CXCR3+ CD8+ T cells from blood. Specified subset: CD45RO-CCR7+CD27+CD95- naive CD8+ T cells expressing CXCR3 (TNR3+). These receptors all come from a human donor in good health. Some clones in this sample may be carry-over from other donors' samples.

The J gene is TRBJ2-2, the V gene TRBV29-1. The CDR3 runs 12 residues. Germline CDR1 is SQVTM and CDR2 is ANQGSEA. CDR3 protein: CSVVGETGELFF.

This chain joins TRBV20-1 and TRBJ2-7; TCRdb designates TRBD2, a call that cannot be tested without DNA. This CDR3 contains 15 residues. Per germline, CDR1 DFQATT and CDR2 SNEGSKA (reference sequence). CDR3 region: CSARDFGLGSYEQYF.

The chain carries TRBV14 and TRBJ2-2. This CDR3 region has 14 residues. The germline V gene encodes CDR1 SGHDN and CDR2 FVKESK. CDR3: CASSQDRVTGELFF.

V usage is TRBV28 and J usage is TRBJ2-2; TCRdb gives TRBD1 as the D gene, but with no DNA this cannot be confirmed. Germline CDR1 is MDHEN and CDR2 is SYDVKM. The CDR3 has 15 residues. CDR3 region: CASSLLGRDTGELFF.

CDR3 amino acids: CASREDRSSSYEQYF. The chain is built from TRBV28 and TRBJ2-7; no DNA is available, so the TRBD1 call from TCRdb remains unchecked. Germline CDR1 and CDR2: MDHEN and SYDVKM. The CDR3 is 15 residues long.

The chain links TRBV5-1 to TRBJ2-7; TCRdb gives TRBD2 as the D gene, but with no DNA this cannot be confirmed. This CDR3 has 14 residues. Per germline, CDR1 SGHRS and CDR2 YFSETQ. The chain's CDR3 is CASSFDSGTYEQYF.

CDR3 region: CSASGRDYQETQYF. V gene TRBV20-1 combines with J gene TRBJ2-5; with no DNA, the TCRdb D assignment of TRBD1 cannot be verified. This CDR3 is built from 14 residues. In germline, CDR1 is DFQATT, CDR2 SNEGSKA (reference sequence).

The chain is built from TRBV7-2 and TRBJ2-3; TCRdb lists TRBD2, though no DNA is available to test this call. This CDR3 is built from 19 residues. The germline V gene encodes CDR1 SGHTA and CDR2 FQGNSA. The CDR3 here is CASSLASAGWGVGTDTQYF.

The V and J genes are TRBV6-1 and TRBJ2-7; TCRdb reports TRBD1, a call that lacks DNA to check it against. Germline values: CDR1 MNHNS, CDR2 SASEGT. The CDR3 has 14 amino acids. The CDR3 loop reads CASSPSWGSYEQYF.

V usage is TRBV4-3 and J usage is TRBJ2-7; TCRdb names TRBD1, which stays unverified in the absence of DNA. Germline V gene data show CDR1 as LGHNA and CDR2 as YSLEER. The CDR3 sequence is 14 residues long. The CDR3: CASSQDGAGYEQYF.

This chain links TRBV13 with TRBJ2-1; TCRdb reports TRBD2, a call that lacks DNA to check it against. CDR3 length equals 16 residues. In germline, CDR1 is PRHDT, CDR2 FYEKMQ (reference sequence). CDR3 protein: CASSPDYRSSYNEQFF.

The chain recombines TRBV5-5 with TRBJ2-7; the D call from TCRdb, TRBD1, cannot be confirmed without DNA. Germline CDR1 is SGHKS and CDR2 is YYEKEE (reference sequence). The CDR3 spans 17 residues. The CDR3: CASSQDRYTGGSYEQYF. Filled out from reference TRBV5-5 and TRBJ2-7, the complete variable domain reads DAGVTQSPTHLIKTRGQQVTLRCSPISGHKSVSWYQQVLGQGPQFIFQYYEKEERGRGNFPDRFSARQFPNYSSELNVNALLLGDSALYLCASSQDRYTGGSYEQYFGPGTRLTVT.